These 8 T cell receptor beta chains came from one sample sequenced in a study of early T cells in non-severe SARS-CoV-2 infection. Using its own MiXCR run on the 5' RACE reads, TCRdb lists one record per CDR3 protein. The sample consists of tens of thousands of distinct CDR3 sequences, approximately 12% of them appearing once. The sample here was whole blood, taken at baseline. These TCRs come from an adult who was a healthcare worker with PCR-confirmed SARS-CoV-2 infection or an uninfected control (not recorded which). The donor label of this sample is uncertain.

In its sample, this clonotype was seen many times. V and J are TRBV12-3 or TRBV12-4 and TRBJ2-5, with D perhaps matching TRBD1 (6 bases). V shed 10 bases and J shed 4 bases, with 16 bases lying between them. The CDR3 runs to 13 residues. CDR3 amino acids: CATAAGELETQYF. The CDR3 coding sequence is TGTGCCACCGCGGCAGGGGAACTAGAGACCCAGTACTTC.

The CDR3 is CASSWAETSGSNNEQFF. The CDR3 DNA is TGTGCCAGCTCATGGGCCGAAACTAGCGGCTCGAACAATGAGCAGTTCTTC. The chain is built from TRBV18 and TRBJ2-1, with TRBD2 matching over 8 bases. V lost 5 bases to trimming and J lost 5 bases; unmatched junction nucleotides: 14. The CDR3 runs 17 residues. In germline, CDR1 is KGHSH, CDR2 LQKENI.

This clonotype was observed a handful of times. V and J are TRBV20-1 and TRBJ1-5; 7 nucleotides agree with TRBD1. The germline V gene encodes CDR1 DFQATT and CDR2 SNEGSKA (reference sequence). Trimming cost V 6 bases and J 3 bases; bases outside gene matches: 5. CDR3 size: 13 residues. CDR3 sequence reads: CSARQGLNQPQHF. CDR3 sequence (DNA): TGCAGTGCACGACAGGGACTCAATCAGCCCCAGCATTTT.

This clonotype was seen ten or more times. The chain has TRBV7-6 and TRBJ2-2; 11 nucleotides agree with TRBD1. V shed 6 bases and J 7 bases; nucleotides not matched to a gene: 4. Germline CDR1 reads SGHVS; CDR2 reads FNYEAQ. The CDR3 runs 14 residues. The CDR3 here is CASRKGQGVGELFF. DNA for the CDR3: TGTGCCAGCAGGAAGGGACAGGGGGTCGGGGAGCTGTTTTTT.

This clonotype was observed at least ten times. The gene calls are TRBV19 and TRBJ2-5, with D maybe TRBD2 (6 bases). The V and J ends lost 2 bases and 2 bases respectively, with 9 bases between them. CDR1 LNHDA and CDR2 SQIVND come from the germline V gene (reference sequence). This CDR3 has 14 amino acids. The CDR3 DNA reads as TGTGCCAGTAGTATACGGGGGAGACAAGAGACCCAGTACTTC. Translating it yields CASSIRGRQETQYF.

This clonotype was counted many times. The gene calls are TRBV20-1 and TRBJ2-1; D is uncertain. The germline V gene encodes CDR1 DFQATT and CDR2 SNEGSKA (reference sequence). There are 14 residues in the CDR3. Deletions cut 2 bases from V and 0 bases from J, with 8 bases between. CDR3 loop: CSARLGISYNEQFF. The CDR3 DNA sequence: TGCAGTGCTAGACTGGGTATCTCCTACAATGAGCAGTTCTTC.

This clonotype was found a few times. The genes are TRBV28 and TRBJ2-3; 9 bases fit TRBD2. Germline V gives CDR1 MDHEN, CDR2 SYDVKM. V shed 5 bases, J shed 0 bases, and the junction held 3 bases outside the gene matches. This CDR3 is built from 15 residues. The CDR3 spells CASSLAGISTDTQYF. DNA of the CDR3: TGTGCCAGCAGTCTAGCGGGGATCAGCACAGATACGCAGTATTTT. The full variable domain, its missing parts supplied by reference TRBV28 and TRBJ2-3, is DVKVTQSSRYLVKRTGEKVFLECVQDMDHENMFWYRQDPGLGLRLIYFSYDVKMKEKGDIPEGYSVSREKKERFSLILESASTNQTSMYLCASSLAGISTDTQYFGPGTRLTVL.

In its sample, this clonotype was seen a few times. The rearrangement links TRBV2 to TRBJ2-5; 7 positions match TRBD1. The V and J ends lost 10 bases and 2 bases, in that order; junction bases with no gene match: 13. The germline V gene has CDR1 SNHLY and CDR2 FYNNEI. This CDR3 has 15 residues. CDR3 coding DNA: TGTGCCACCGAGAAGAACAGGGGCGGTCAAGAGACCCAGTACTTC. Its protein is CATEKNRGGQETQYF.